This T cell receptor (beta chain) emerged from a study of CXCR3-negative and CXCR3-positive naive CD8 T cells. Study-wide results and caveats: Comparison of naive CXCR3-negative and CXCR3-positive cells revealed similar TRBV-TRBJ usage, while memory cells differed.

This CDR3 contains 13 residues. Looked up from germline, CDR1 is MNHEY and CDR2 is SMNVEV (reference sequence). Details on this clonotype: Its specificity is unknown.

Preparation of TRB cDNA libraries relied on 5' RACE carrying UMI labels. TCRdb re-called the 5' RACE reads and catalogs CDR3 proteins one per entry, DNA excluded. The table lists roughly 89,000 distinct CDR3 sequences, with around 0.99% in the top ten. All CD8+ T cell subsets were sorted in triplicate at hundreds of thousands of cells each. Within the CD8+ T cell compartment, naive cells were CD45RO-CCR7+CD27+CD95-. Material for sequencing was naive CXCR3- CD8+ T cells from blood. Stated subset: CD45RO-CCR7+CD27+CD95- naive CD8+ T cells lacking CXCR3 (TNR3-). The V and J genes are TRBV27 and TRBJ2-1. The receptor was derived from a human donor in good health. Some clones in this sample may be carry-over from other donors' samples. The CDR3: CASSLLGRDEQFF.